This T cell receptor beta chain was sequenced for a study of beta chain features in type 1 diabetes. Study findings and constraints: TCRB CDR3 length was moderately but significantly reduced in all four CD4+ subsets of Type 1 diabetes patients.

About this clone: The target antigen is unknown.

Investigators reverse transcribed all isolated RNA, so they sequenced expressed TCRB transcripts. Libraries were prepared by immunoSEQ multiplex PCR; TCRdb keeps only in-frame clonotypes and omits some of them. The profile shows over 150,000 clones, 10% of them singletons. From germline, CDR1 is SGHAT and CDR2 FQNNGV. The CDR3 has 18 amino acids. J was trimmed by 0 bases and V by 1 base; bases with no gene match: 9. Sequenced material: central memory CD4+ T cells from blood. The source of this sequence is a man aged 30 to 39 with type 1 diabetes. V is TRBV11-2 and J is TRBJ1-3, with TRBD1 matching 7 bases. The CDR3, as DNA: TGTGCCAGCAGCTTAGGATTGAGAGCAGGGGGCTCTGGAAACACCATATATTTT. Protein sequence: CASSLGLRAGGSGNTIYF.